Reported below is one T cell receptor (beta chain). The CDR3 spans 13 residues. V lost 2 bases, J lost 5 bases, and 8 bases lay in between. The germline V gene has CDR1 SGHRS and CDR2 YFSETQ. This sample is drawn from a study of blood T cell repertoires in COVID-19. Data came from immunoSEQ multiplex PCR; TCRdb stores just in-frame clones and leaves some out. The profile shows around 250,000 clones, about 88% of them singletons. Specimen: PBMCs or T cells enriched from blood (not recorded which). The V and J genes are TRBV5-1 and TRBJ2-1, with D possibly being TRBD1 (5 bases). This TCR was recovered from a woman between 45 and 65 years old who had recovered from COVID-19. The CDR3: CASSFSGNNEQFF. The CDR3, as DNA: TGCGCCAGCAGCTTTTCAGGGAACAATGAGCAGTTCTTC.